The rows below give T cell receptor beta chains drawn from one sample of a study of cytomegalovirus exposure and HLA in healthy donors. Produced via immunoSEQ multiplex PCR; TCRdb's table is partial and in-frame only. The repertoire holds 94,000 or so clones, 70% to 80% seen once, with more than 7% in the top ten. Sequencing was done on a sample of PBMCs. The receptor set was obtained from a man in his 60s in good health and CMV-seronegative. The CDR3 runs from the conserved cysteine through the conserved F or W. A D gene is named only where the DNA matches it firmly. Expanded clones get a size class; other rows say once, few or many, or leave the size out.

size: NA; J: TRBJ2-3; D: TRBD2; V: TRBV30; CDR3: CAWSVGGGADTQYF; DNA: TGTGCCTGGAGTGTCGGGGGAGGGGCAGATACGCAGTATTTT
size: NA; J: TRBJ2-7; D: TRBD1; V: TRBV18; CDR3: CASSPRGHGTGEDEQYF; DNA: TGTGCCAGCTCACCAAGGGGCCACGGGACAGGGGAGGACGAGCAGTACTTC
size: few; J: TRBJ2-7; D: NA; V: TRBV10-3; CDR3: CAISEETVTYEQYF; DNA: TGTGCCATCAGTGAGGAGACAGTGACCTACGAGCAGTACTTC
size: NA; J: TRBJ1-5; D: TRBD1; V: TRBV19; CDR3: CASSMRRTGGEPQHF; DNA: TGTGCCAGTAGTATGAGAAGGACAGGGGGGGAGCCCCAGCATTTT
size: NA; J: TRBJ2-7; D: TRBD2; V: TRBV7-2; CDR3: CASSLLAGEADEQYF; DNA: TGTGCCAGCAGCTTACTAGCGGGAGAGGCGGACGAGCAGTACTTC
size: NA; J: TRBJ2-6; D: NA; V: TRBV7-2; CDR3: CASSNRGSGANVLTF; DNA: TGTGCCAGCAGCAACCGGGGGTCTGGGGCCAACGTCCTGACTTTC
size: NA; J: TRBJ1-1; D: TRBD1; V: TRBV6-5; CDR3: CASSYRTGDTEAFF; DNA: TGTGCCAGCAGTTACAGGACAGGGGACACTGAAGCTTTCTTT
size: NA; J: TRBJ2-1; D: TRBD2; V: TRBV25-1; CDR3: CASSSRGGGNEQFF; DNA: TGTGCCAGCAGTTCGCGGGGGGGAGGGAATGAGCAGTTCTTC
size: NA; J: TRBJ2-5; D: NA; V: TRBV2; CDR3: CASKRGGRVTQYF; DNA: TGTGCCAGCAAAAGGGGGGGGCGGGTGACCCAGTACTTC
size: few; J: TRBJ2-1; D: TRBD2; V: TRBV19; CDR3: CASSPRTSGNEQFF; DNA: TGTGCCAGTAGTCCCCGGACTAGCGGGAATGAGCAGTTCTTC
size: NA; J: TRBJ2-3; D: NA; V: TRBV28; CDR3: CASTVGSGTRPQYF; DNA: TGTGCCAGCACCGTCGGGAGTGGTACTAGACCGCAGTATTTT
size: NA; J: TRBJ1-5; D: NA; V: TRBV23-1; CDR3: CASTPGTPLDSNQPQHF; DNA: TGCGCCAGCACCCCTGGGACACCCCTTGATAGCAATCAGCCCCAGCATTTT
size: NA; J: TRBJ2-7; D: TRBD2; V: TRBV10-3; CDR3: CAISDRGRETSLYEQYF; DNA: TGTGCCATCAGTGATCGAGGGAGGGAGACATCCCTCTACGAGCAGTACTTC
size: once; J: TRBJ2-1; D: TRBD2; V: TRBV29-1; CDR3: CSVYPLTSGSVAGEQFF; DNA: TGCAGCGTGTATCCTTTGACTAGCGGGAGTGTCGCCGGGGAGCAGTTCTTC
size: NA; J: TRBJ2-3; D: TRBD2; V: TRBV6-4; CDR3: CASSLSGSVPDTQYF; DNA: TGTGCCAGCAGTCTTAGCGGGAGTGTCCCAGATACGCAGTATTTT
size: NA; J: TRBJ1-2; D: NA; V: TRBV5-8; CDR3: CASSLVYGYTF; DNA: TGTGCCAGCAGCCTCGTGTATGGCTACACCTTC
size: NA; J: TRBJ2-7; D: NA; V: TRBV28; CDR3: CASSLLRRGEQYF; DNA: TGTGCCAGCAGCCTCCTCCGGAGGGGCGAGCAGTACTTC
size: NA; J: TRBJ1-5; D: NA; V: TRBV10-1; CDR3: CASSERGALNQPQHF; DNA: TGCGCCAGCAGTGAGCGGGGGGCTCTCAATCAGCCCCAGCATTTT